This T cell receptor (beta chain) was captured by sequencing in a study of blood T cells in healthy people across ages. Deletions cut 2 bases from V and 2 bases from J, with 9 bases between. The germline gives CDR1 MNHEY, CDR2 SVGAGI. CDR3 length: 14 residues. Together with a sample-barcoded 5' primer, a J-beta primer mix was included in a second PCR lasting about 6 to 12 cycles. MiXCR, applied by TCRdb to the 5' RACE reads, yields one record per CDR3 protein. The sample includes 1.5 million to 2 million distinct CDR3 sequences, 40% to 55% seen only once; the top ten take 2% to 2.5%. The sequenced material came from blood. The chain uses TRBV6-5 and TRBJ1-1; no firm D call. The sequence derives from a middle-aged woman in good health. CDR3 in amino acids: CASSYTSTNTEAFF. The CDR3 DNA is TGTGCCAGCAGTTACACGTCAACCAACACTGAAGCTTTCTTT.